Following are 17 T cell receptor beta chains from one sample sequenced in a study of T-cell reconstitution after alpha-beta-depleted transplantation in children. Researchers prepared the TCRbeta library using unique molecular identifiers, the study reports. TCRdb redid the calling of the PCR reads with MiXCR, one entry per CDR3 protein. Of over 150,000 distinct CDR3 sequences in the sample, about 7% were seen once. This sample comprised PBMCs, obtained before TCRalphabeta/CD19-depleted stem cell transplant. The receptors derive from a boy between 2 and 10 years old with acute lymphoblastic leukemia, due to receive a stem cell transplant.

Ten or more counts support this clonotype. This chain joins TRBV28 and TRBJ1-5, with a tentative D call TRBD1 (5 bases). Germline V gives CDR1 MDHEN, CDR2 SYDVKM. The CDR3 is 13 amino acids. Trimming stripped 8 bases from V and 6 bases from J, with 14 bases between. CDR3 in amino acids: CASGGTRGQPQHF. DNA of the CDR3: TGTGCCAGCGGGGGAACTCGTGGTCAGCCCCAGCATTTT.

The chain carries TRBV20-1 and TRBJ2-1; TRBD2 matches 13 bases. The CDR3 is 19 amino acids. V trimming: 1 base; J trimming: 2 bases; junction bases outside the gene matches: 11. CDR1 is DFQATT and CDR2 is SNEGSKA in the germline V gene (reference sequence). The CDR3 spells CSARAYLLAGGQTYNEQFF. The CDR3 DNA reads as TGCAGTGCTAGAGCCTACTTACTAGCGGGGGGGCAGACCTACAATGAGCAGTTCTTC.

CDR3: CASSLNPRADTQYF. The DNA of the CDR3 is TGCGCCAGCAGCTTGAACCCTAGAGCAGATACGCAGTATTTT. This chain connects TRBV5-1 to TRBJ2-3; no clear D gene. Germline values: CDR1 SGHRS, CDR2 YFSETQ. V lost 1 base and J 4 bases, leaving 10 bases between the germline ends. The CDR3 runs 14 residues.

This clonotype was counted ten times or more. The chain employs TRBV28 and TRBJ2-6; 7 nucleotides line up with TRBD1. V gave up 7 bases and J gave up 0 bases; unmatched junction bases: 6. In germline, CDR1 is MDHEN, CDR2 SYDVKM. The CDR3 is 16 amino acids. CDR3 DNA sequence: TGTGCCAGCACCGACAGGGCCGTCTCTGGGGCCAACGTCCTGACTTTC. Amino acids: CASTDRAVSGANVLTF. Filled out from reference TRBV28 and TRBJ2-6, the complete variable domain reads DVKVTQSSRYLVKRTGEKVFLECVQDMDHENMFWYRQDPGLGLRLIYFSYDVKMKEKGDIPEGYSVSREKKERFSLILESASTNQTSMYLCASTDRAVSGANVLTFGAGSRLTVL.

This clonotype was detected many times. This chain links TRBV7-2 with TRBJ2-1; D is unresolved. Trimming took off 1 base at V and 4 bases at J, with 5 bases between the two ends. Germline V gives CDR1 SGHTA, CDR2 FQGNSA. There are 13 residues in the CDR3. CDR3 nucleotide sequence: TGTGCCAGCAGCTTAGGTCCTTACAATGAGCAGTTCTTC. Protein sequence: CASSLGPYNEQFF.

This clonotype was detected ten times or more. The chain joins TRBV5-1 to TRBJ2-3; 16 bases match TRBD2. CDR1 is SGHRS, CDR2 YFSETQ, per germline. J was trimmed by 5 bases and V by 4 bases; bases with no gene match: 7. This CDR3 has 17 amino acids. CDR3 DNA sequence: TGCGCCAGCAGCCCGGGACTAGCGGGGGGGCCAGGAGATACGCAGTATTTT. This sequence encodes CASSPGLAGGPGDTQYF.

The chain uses TRBV2 and TRBJ2-3; D remains ambiguous. The CDR3 is made up of 14 amino acids. V lost 6 bases and J 4 bases, leaving 14 bases between the germline ends. Germline V CDR1 and CDR2: SNHLY, FYNNEI. The chain's CDR3 is CASRWFGEADTQYF. CDR3 nucleotides: TGTGCCAGCAGGTGGTTCGGTGAGGCAGATACGCAGTATTTT.

This clonotype has more than one count but fewer than ten. V and J are TRBV6-2 or TRBV6-3 and TRBJ1-2, with D hard to call. V lost 2 bases and J 4 bases, leaving 8 bases between the germline ends. Germline V CDR1 and CDR2: MNHEY, SVGEGT. The CDR3 runs 13 residues. The DNA of the CDR3 is TGTGCCAGCAGTTACGGGCAGATCTATGGCTACACCTTC. This codes for CASSYGQIYGYTF.

In its sample, this clonotype was seen many times. The V call is TRBV5-1, the J call TRBJ1-4; D remains ambiguous. The germline gives CDR1 SGHRS, CDR2 YFSETQ. Trimming removed 3 bases from V and 3 bases from J, with 9 bases in between. CDR3 size: 14 residues. The CDR3 sequence is CASSSDTANEKLFF. CDR3 nucleotides: TGCGCCAGCAGCTCCGACACCGCTAATGAAAAACTGTTTTTT.

This clonotype showed up many times. The V and J genes are TRBV7-9 and TRBJ1-3, with D perhaps TRBD1 (5 bases). V lost 5 bases and J 6 bases, leaving 11 bases between the germline ends. CDR3 length: 13 residues. Germline-derived CDR1 and CDR2 are SEHNR and FQNEAQ (reference sequence). The CDR3 protein is CASSPDTANTIYF. DNA of the CDR3: TGTGCCAGCAGCCCGGACACGGCAAACACCATATATTTT.

This clonotype showed up many times. The V call is TRBV12-3 or TRBV12-4, the J call TRBJ2-1; 12 nucleotides agree with TRBD2. V was pared by 7 bases and J by 8 bases, with 15 bases of the junction left unmatched. The CDR3 spans 17 residues. CDR3 sequence reads: CASTWASGGAFRYEQFF. The DNA for the CDR3 is TGTGCCAGCACCTGGGCTAGCGGGGGGGCCTTTAGGTATGAGCAGTTCTTC.

This clonotype occurred many times. CDR3 residues: CASSFLEWDRANTEAFF. The CDR3 region has the DNA TGTGCCAGCAGTTTTCTTGAGTGGGACAGGGCGAACACTGAAGCTTTCTTT. The J gene is TRBJ1-1, the V gene TRBV28; TRBD1 matches 9 bases. This CDR3 is 17 amino acids long. Per germline, CDR1 MDHEN and CDR2 SYDVKM. V lost 3 bases to trimming and J lost 1 base; unmatched junction nucleotides: 9.

The rearrangement uses TRBV6-5 and TRBJ1-2; D not certain. The V end lost 2 bases, the J end lost 11 bases, and 24 bases lay between the germline ends. The CDR3 covers 16 residues. CDR1 is MNHEY, CDR2 SVGAGI, per germline. The CDR3 sequence is CASSYRRFDISKSYTF. In DNA, the CDR3 is TGTGCCAGCAGTTACCGACGGTTTGACATCTCGAAAAGTTACACCTTC.

This clonotype has at least ten counts. The J gene is TRBJ2-1, the V gene TRBV7-9; 13 nucleotides line up with TRBD2. This CDR3 comprises 17 residues. Losses at the gene ends were 4 bases for V and 9 bases for J; bases not matched to a gene: 12. Germline lookup yields CDR1 SEHNR and CDR2 FQNEAQ (reference sequence). The CDR3 nucleotides read TGTGCCAGCAGCTCCGGGACTAGCGGGACGCCGATTAGTGAGCAGTTCTTC. It codes for CASSSGTSGTPISEQFF.

This clonotype was counted many times. The chain couples TRBV28 to TRBJ1-2; D is unresolved. There are 12 residues in the CDR3. The V end was cut by 2 bases, the J end by 5 bases, with 6 bases between. CDR1 is MDHEN and CDR2 is SYDVKM in the germline V gene. CDR3 residues: CASSLTRYGYTF. The CDR3 bases are TGTGCCAGCAGTTTAACACGGTATGGCTACACCTTC.

This clonotype was observed many times. The V and J genes are TRBV5-1 and TRBJ2-3; tentatively, D is TRBD2 (5 bases). Trimming stripped 0 bases from V and 3 bases from J, with 8 bases between. This CDR3 has 14 residues. Per the germline V gene, CDR1 is SGHRS and CDR2 is YFSETQ. For the CDR3, the DNA is TGCGCCAGCAGCTTGGAGACTAAAACAGATACGCAGTATTTT. The encoded protein is CASSLETKTDTQYF.

This clonotype was seen repeatedly, ten times or more. J is TRBJ2-5 and V is TRBV28, with D perhaps given as TRBD1 or TRBD2 (5 bases each). V lost 6 bases, J lost 1 base, and 12 bases lay in between. This CDR3 is 14 amino acids long. The germline V gene has CDR1 MDHEN and CDR2 SYDVKM. DNA of the CDR3: TGTGCCAGCAGCCCCTGGGACCGCCAAGAGACCCAGTACTTC. As protein: CASSPWDRQETQYF.